This T cell receptor beta chain was sequenced in a study of beta chain features in type 1 diabetes (dated by TCRdb to between 2018 and 2020). Describing the broader study: Patients and healthy donors did not differ in mean age, gender distribution, total cell number or subset yield. Regulatory and stem cell-like memory subsets were obtained from only 8 patients and roughly 8 healthy donors, while naive and central memory subsets were obtained from all 28 donors. A total of roughly 100 million sorted cells were examined across all samples, and a strong correlation was observed between cell number per subset and RNA yield. In the study, recently diagnosed type 1 diabetes patients and matched healthy donors were compared on the TCRB repertoires of their sorted circulating CD4+ T cell subsets.

The entire amount of isolated RNA was reverse transcribed using the High Capacity cDNA Reverse Transcription Kit, so the sequenced TCRB transcripts were expressed ones. Deep immunoSEQ sequencing was performed on naive, central memory and regulatory T cell samples, with an average of roughly 3.6 million total reads per sample. Sorted cells were lysed in RLT buffer, and RNA was extracted using DNase-treated RNeasy Micro or Mini kits according to cell number. Each cell subset was processed on its own to prevent cross-contamination, while patient and healthy donor samples were processed together. TCRB sequences were amplified from cDNA with the immunoSEQ multiplex PCR, producing 87-bp fragments spanning the CDR3 region. Amplicons were sequenced on the Illumina HiSeq platform. As for the original processing: PCR bias was computationally corrected using synthetic template baselines, reads within Hamming distance 2 were collapsed, and singletons that could not be merged were discarded. Reads were aligned against IMGT to assign V, D and J genes, CDR3 length and insertions or deletions at six rearrangement sites. Within each subset, clonotype counts were normalized to the number of sorted cells before true diversity and Gini coefficients were calculated with the tcR R package. Repertoire sharing was quantified using the overlap coefficient calculated on TCRB nucleotide sequences. Out-of-frame TCRB sequences from naive cells were analyzed as a proxy for the pre-selection repertoire. As stored in TCRdb, this immuneACCESS dataset retains in-frame rearrangements with V and J assigned. A fraction of the clones does not appear; measured against another copy, unresolved V genes explain less than half of the discrepancy, and the remainder lacks a known reason. V and J calls and clone size are as listed in that table; D and trimming were resolved from the DNA. This sample holds 300,000 to 400,000 clones; about 14% were observed only once. The biggest ten clones account for roughly 0.015% of the sample.

Overall results and qualifications from the work: Patients with type 1 diabetes made fewer insertions and deleted more nucleotides at VDJ recombination sites, implying thymic rearrangement abnormalities. The naive, central memory and regulatory TCRB repertoires appeared to resemble one another more closely among patients than among healthy donors. Because cDNA was sequenced instead of genomic DNA, highly expressing activated cells could be over-represented, though the groups showed no difference in activation or CD3 levels. A moderate but significant shortening of TCRB CDR3 length was observed in type 1 diabetes patients in all four CD4+ subsets. Because small numbers of individuals were included in the HLA sub-analyses, any influence of HLA type on TCRB rearrangement was left unresolved. Shorter templates might have been favored by PCR, but patient and control samples were amplified and corrected together, so both groups would have been affected equally by any skew.

With regard to this clone: No antigen is known for it. Base-call qualities are not available, and no considerably larger clone is one nucleotide away.

The CDR3 sequence holds 11 residues, the cysteine and phenylalanine included. Only the CDR3 DNA is retained, 33 bases long and in frame from the first base. Trimming removed 4 bases from V and 5 bases from J, leaving 6 bases between the germline ends. CDR1 is given as GTSNPN and CDR2 as SVGIG, both from the germline V gene (reference sequence). A single peripheral blood draw of about 116 mL on average was collected from each donor into heparinised tubes. Using a panel that included CD45RO, CCR7, CD25, CD127, CD95 and CD27, naive, central memory, regulatory and stem cell-like memory CD4+ T cells were sorted on a BD FACSAria II. Purity was above 95% for every sorted population. Right away, PBMCs were isolated by Lymphoprep density gradient centrifugation and were stained directly, with no culture step. To minimize batch effects, samples were stained and sorted in pairs, one healthy donor with one patient per experiment.

The sequenced material came from naive CD4+ T cells from blood. In the paper's terms, the cell subset or site label means: true naive CD4+ T cells. The chain is made from TRBV30 and TRBJ2-1; the D gene cannot be named for sure. The sequence was collected from a woman younger than 35 with type 1 diabetes. The DNA sequence follows: TGTGCCTGGAATCGGGACAATGAGCAGTTCTTC. Its amino acids are CAWNRDNEQFF. Here the CDR3 is joined to the reference TRBV30 and TRBJ2-1 genes, and the full variable domain is: SQTIHQWPATLVQPVGSPLSLECTVEGTSNPNLYWYRQAAGRGLQLLFYSVGIGQISSEVPQNLSASRPQDRQFILSSKKLLLSDSGFYLCAWNRDNEQFFGPGTRLTVL.